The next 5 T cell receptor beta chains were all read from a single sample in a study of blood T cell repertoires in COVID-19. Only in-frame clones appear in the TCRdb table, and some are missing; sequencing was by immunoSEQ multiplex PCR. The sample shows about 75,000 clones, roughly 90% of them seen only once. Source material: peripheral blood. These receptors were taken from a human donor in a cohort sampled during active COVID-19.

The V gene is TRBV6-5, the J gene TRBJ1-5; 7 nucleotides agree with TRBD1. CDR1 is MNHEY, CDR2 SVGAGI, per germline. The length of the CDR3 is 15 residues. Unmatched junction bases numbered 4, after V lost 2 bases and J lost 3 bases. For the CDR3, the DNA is TGTGCCAGCAGTTACCGACAGGGACCCAATCAGCCCCAGCATTTT. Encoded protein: CASSYRQGPNQPQHF.

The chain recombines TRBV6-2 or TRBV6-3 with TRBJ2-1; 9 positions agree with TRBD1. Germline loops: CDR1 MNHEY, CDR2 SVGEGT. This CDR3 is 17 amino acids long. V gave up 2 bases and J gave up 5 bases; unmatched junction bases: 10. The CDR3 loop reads CASSYPLGDRVNNEQFF. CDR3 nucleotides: TGTGCCAGCAGTTACCCGCTCGGGGACAGGGTTAACAATGAGCAGTTCTTC.

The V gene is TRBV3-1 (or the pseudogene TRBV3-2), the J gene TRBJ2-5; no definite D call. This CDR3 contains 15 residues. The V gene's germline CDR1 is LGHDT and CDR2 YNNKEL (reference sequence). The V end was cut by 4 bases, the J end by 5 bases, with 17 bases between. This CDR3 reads CASSLYTTPTETQYF. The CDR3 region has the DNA TGTGCCAGCAGCCTGTATACTACACCGACGGAGACCCAGTACTTC.

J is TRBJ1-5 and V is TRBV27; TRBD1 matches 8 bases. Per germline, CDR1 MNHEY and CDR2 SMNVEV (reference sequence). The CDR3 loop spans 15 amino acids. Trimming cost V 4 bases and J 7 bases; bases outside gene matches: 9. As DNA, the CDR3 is TGTGCCAGCAGTTCGCTCGGACAGGGAAAGCAGCCCCAGCATTTT. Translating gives CASSSLGQGKQPQHF.

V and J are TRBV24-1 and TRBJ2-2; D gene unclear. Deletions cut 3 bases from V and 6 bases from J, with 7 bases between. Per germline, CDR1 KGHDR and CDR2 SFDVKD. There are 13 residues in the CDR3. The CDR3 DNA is TGTGCCACCAGTGATCGAATAGCCGGGGAGCTGTTTTTT. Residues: CATSDRIAGELFF.